This T cell receptor (beta chain) comes out of a study of T cells in women clearing cervical HPV infection. Study background: HLA type stays a possible confounder, typing being limited. Study-level results: CIN3+ cases had significantly higher TCR repertoire richness than controls, but evenness did not differ. A classifier using richness and V gene abundances reached an AUC of 0.7 to 0.9.

The V end lost 1 base, the J end lost 0 bases, and 6 bases lay between the germline ends. The CDR3 length is 14 residues. CDR1 and CDR2 from the germline V gene are MNHNS and SASEGT. Worth noting for this clone: Its antigen is not known. The read finishes 3 residues shy of the CDR3 end, and the germline J gene is used to complete it.

Clones were read by immunoSEQ multiplex PCR, and TCRdb kept only the in-frame ones, dropping some. The table counts 30,000 or so clones; under 8.5% lies in the top ten. This rearrangement joins TRBV6-1 to TRBJ1-1; D is unclear. The origin of this receptor is a woman aged 18-70 years with a cervical HPV16 infection that either progressed to CIN3+ or cleared (not recorded which). The sequenced sample was blood buffy coat. CDR3 loop: CASSEEFVNTEAFF. CDR3 DNA (partial): TGTGCCAGCAGTGAAGAATTCGTGAACACTGAA.